The sample holds many counts of the clone carrying this T cell receptor (beta chain). These data come from a study of early T cells in non-severe SARS-CoV-2 infection. CDR3 size: 15 residues. Looked up from germline, CDR1 is SGHTA and CDR2 is FQGTGA. Trimming took off 2 bases at V and 3 bases at J, with 11 bases between the two ends. Via MiXCR, TCRdb re-called the 5' RACE reads, giving one row per CDR3 protein. The table includes tens of thousands of distinct CDR3 sequences, over 3.5% detected once. The source is an adult who was a healthcare worker with PCR-confirmed SARS-CoV-2 infection or an uninfected control (not recorded which). Input material: whole blood. The chain recombines TRBV7-3 with TRBJ2-1; D not certain. The CDR3 protein is CASSLDGSSYNEQFF. The CDR3 region has the DNA TGTGCCAGCAGCTTAGACGGGTCCAGCTACAATGAGCAGTTCTTC.